These 8 T cell receptor beta chains were sequenced from one sample in a study of T cells in localized non-small cell lung cancer. TCRdb keeps only in-frame clones here, not all; method: immunoSEQ multiplex PCR. In the table there are approximately 43,000 clones, 86% of which are singletons. The source material was peripheral blood, sampled before any cancer treatment. The origin of the receptors is a woman aged 18 to 55 with stage III lung adenocarcinoma.

A single count supports this clone. The rearrangement uses TRBV5-4 and TRBJ1-2; TRBD1 matches at 8 bases. J lost 6 bases, V lost 4 bases, and 2 bases had no gene match. This CDR3 is 12 amino acids long. CDR1 SGHNT and CDR2 YYREEE come from the germline V gene (reference sequence). CDR3 DNA: TGTGCCAGCAGCCCACAGGGGGATGGCTACACCTTC. Residues: CASSPQGDGYTF. Drawing the rest from reference TRBV5-4 and TRBJ1-2, the complete variable domain is ETGVTQSPTHLIKTRGQQVTLRCSSQSGHNTVSWYQQALGQGPQFIFQYYREEENGRGNFPPRFSGLQFPNYSSELNVNALELDDSALYLCASSPQGDGYTFGSGTRLTVV.

The V call is TRBV19, the J call TRBJ2-5; 8 bases line up with TRBD2. The CDR3 is made up of 18 amino acids. Germline CDR1 LNHDA, CDR2 SQIVND (reference sequence). J was trimmed by 1 base and V by 1 base; bases with no gene match: 11. CDR3 DNA sequence: TGTGCCAGTAGTATAGGGACTAGCCATCCCTCGACCCAAGAGACCCAGTACTTC. Amino acid sequence: CASSIGTSHPSTQETQYF.

The J gene is TRBJ1-1, the V gene TRBV2; TRBD1 matches at 11 bases. Germline V lookup: CDR1 SNHLY, CDR2 FYNNEI. The CDR3 spans 15 residues. The J segment lost 2 bases and the V segment lost 6 bases, leaving 5 bases of the junction unmatched. This CDR3 reads CASRPGTGGNTEAFF. The CDR3 DNA reads as TGTGCCAGCAGGCCGGGGACAGGGGGTAACACTGAAGCTTTCTTT.

The V and J genes are TRBV6-5 and TRBJ2-2; tentative D call: TRBD1 (5 bases). V lost 6 bases, J lost 1 base, and 12 bases lay in between. The CDR3 spans 15 residues. Germline CDR1 and CDR2: MNHEY and SVGAGI. Written as DNA, the CDR3 is TGTGCCAGCAGAAAGGACACTATGAACACCGGGGAGCTGTTTTTT. Translated, it gives CASRKDTMNTGELFF.

CDR3 loop: CASMGQLATNEKLFF. In nucleotides, the CDR3 is TGTGCCAGCATGGGACAGCTAGCAACTAATGAAAAACTGTTTTTT. The V gene is TRBV6-1, the J gene TRBJ1-4, with 7 bases lining up with TRBD1. The CDR3 is made up of 15 amino acids. CDR1 and CDR2 (germline): MNHNS, SASEGT. V dropped 7 bases and J dropped 0; count of bases not matched to a gene: 5.

The chain has TRBV20-1 and TRBJ2-5; no definite D call. V lost 3 bases and J lost 8, with 7 bases in between. The V gene's germline CDR1 is DFQATT and CDR2 SNEGSKA (reference sequence). This CDR3 comprises 10 residues. The CDR3 nucleotides read TGCAGTGCTAGTGATCGTACCCAGTACTTC. Its translation: CSASDRTQYF.

About this clone itself: Within the sample, other DNA sequences also encode this same CDR3. J is TRBJ2-7 and V is TRBV9, with D perhaps given as TRBD1 or TRBD2 (6 bases each). Germline CDR1 reads SGDLS; CDR2 reads YYNGEE. V was trimmed by 0 bases and J by 2 bases, leaving 9 bases between them. CDR3 length: 14 residues. The CDR3: CASSVGGAPYEQYF. In DNA, the CDR3 is TGTGCCAGCAGCGTAGGGGGGGCACCCTACGAGCAGTACTTC. Full variable domain (rest looked up from reference TRBV9 and TRBJ2-7): DSGVTQTPKHLITATGQRVTLRCSPRSGDLSVYWYQQSLDQGLQFLIQYYNGEERAKGNILERFSAQQFPDLHSELNLSSLELGDSALYFCASSVGGAPYEQYFGPGTRLTVT.

The chain links TRBV2 to TRBJ2-3; D might be TRBD1 (6 bases). This CDR3 region has 15 residues. Per the germline V gene, CDR1 is SNHLY and CDR2 is FYNNEI. With 6 bases removed from V and 3 bases from J, the gap between germline ends came to 16 bases. CDR3 nucleotides: TGTGCCAGCAGGATACAGGGTCGTCCGACAGATACGCAGTATTTT. It yields the protein CASRIQGRPTDTQYF.